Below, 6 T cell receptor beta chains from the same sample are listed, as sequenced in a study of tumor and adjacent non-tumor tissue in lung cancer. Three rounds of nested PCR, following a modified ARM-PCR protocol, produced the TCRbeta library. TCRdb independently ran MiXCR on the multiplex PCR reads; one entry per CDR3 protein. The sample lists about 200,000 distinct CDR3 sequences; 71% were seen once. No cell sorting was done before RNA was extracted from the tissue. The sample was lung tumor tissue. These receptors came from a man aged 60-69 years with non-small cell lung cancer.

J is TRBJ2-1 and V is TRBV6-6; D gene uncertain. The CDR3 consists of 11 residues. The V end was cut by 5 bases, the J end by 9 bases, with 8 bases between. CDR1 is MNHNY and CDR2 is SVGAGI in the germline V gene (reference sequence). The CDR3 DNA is TGTGCCAGCAGTACGGTAGTTGAGCAGTTCTTC. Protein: CASSTVVEQFF.

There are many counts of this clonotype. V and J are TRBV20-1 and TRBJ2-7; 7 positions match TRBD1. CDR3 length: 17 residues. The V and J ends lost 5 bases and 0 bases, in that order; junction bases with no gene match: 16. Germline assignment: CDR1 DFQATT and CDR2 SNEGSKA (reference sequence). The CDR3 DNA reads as TGCAGTGCTCTCCCACTAAAAAGGGACAGCAACTCCTACGAGCAGTACTTC. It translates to CSALPLKRDSNSYEQYF.

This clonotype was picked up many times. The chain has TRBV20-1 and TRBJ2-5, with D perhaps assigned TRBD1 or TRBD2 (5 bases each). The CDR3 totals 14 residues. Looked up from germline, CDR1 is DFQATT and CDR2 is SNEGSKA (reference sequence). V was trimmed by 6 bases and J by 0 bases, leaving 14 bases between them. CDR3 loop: CSAATGLHQETQYF. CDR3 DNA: TGCAGTGCCGCTACGGGGCTACACCAAGAGACCCAGTACTTC.

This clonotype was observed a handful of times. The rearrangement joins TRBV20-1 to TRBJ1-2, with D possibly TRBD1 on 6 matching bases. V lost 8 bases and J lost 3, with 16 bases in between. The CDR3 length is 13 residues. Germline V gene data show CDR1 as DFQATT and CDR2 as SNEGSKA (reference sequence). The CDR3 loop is CSTLIQGYYGYTF. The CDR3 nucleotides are TGCAGTACTCTCATCCAGGGGTACTATGGCTACACCTTC.

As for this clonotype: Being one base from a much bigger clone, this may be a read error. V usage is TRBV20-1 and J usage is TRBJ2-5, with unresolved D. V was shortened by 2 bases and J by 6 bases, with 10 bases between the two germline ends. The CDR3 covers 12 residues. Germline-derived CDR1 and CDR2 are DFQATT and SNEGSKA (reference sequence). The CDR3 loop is CSARSRAKTQYF. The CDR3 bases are TGCAGTGCTAGATCCCGGGCGAAGACCCAGTACTTC.

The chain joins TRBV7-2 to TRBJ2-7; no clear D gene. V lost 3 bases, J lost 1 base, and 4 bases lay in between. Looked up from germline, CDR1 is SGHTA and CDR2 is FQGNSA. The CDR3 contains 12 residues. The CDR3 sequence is CASSFRSYEQYF. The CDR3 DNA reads TGTGCCAGCAGCTTTCGATCCTACGAGCAGTACTTC.